These 23 T cell receptor beta chains were sequenced from one sample in a study of T cell responses to AZD1222 COVID-19 vaccine. Some clones are missing from TCRdb's copy, which holds only in-frame ones; the method was immunoSEQ multiplex PCR. The table includes some 130,000 clones, 75% to 90% detected once. This specimen was peripheral blood, taken on day 0 of AZD1222 vaccination. The source of these receptors is an adult in good health.

A single count supports this clone. V usage is TRBV15 and J usage is TRBJ1-1; 9 nucleotides match TRBD1. V trimming: 3 bases; J trimming: 5 bases; junction bases outside the gene matches: 7. Germline V gene lookup returns CDR1 LNHNV and CDR2 YYDKDF (reference sequence). This CDR3 contains 15 residues. CDR3 nucleotide sequence: TGTGCCACCAGCAGCCCGGACAGGGGTGGGACTGAAGCTTTCTTT. Translation gives CATSSPDRGGTEAFF.

The rearrangement joins TRBV7-2 to TRBJ2-2, with D unclear. V shed 6 bases and J shed 2 bases, with 7 bases lying between them. The CDR3 length is 13 residues. Germline values: CDR1 SGHTA, CDR2 FQGNSA. This chain's CDR3 is CASRRKNTGELFF. As DNA, the CDR3 is TGTGCCAGCAGGCGAAAAAACACCGGGGAGCTGTTTTTT.

The V gene is TRBV27, the J gene TRBJ1-1; no reliable D call. In germline, CDR1 is MNHEY, CDR2 SMNVEV (reference sequence). The CDR3 extends over 13 amino acids. Trimming stripped 1 base from V and 5 bases from J, with 8 bases between. The CDR3 nucleotides read TGTGCCAGCAGTTTATTCGGGGAAACTGAAGCTTTCTTT. This sequence encodes CASSLFGETEAFF.

The genes are TRBV28 and TRBJ2-2, with 8 bases lining up with TRBD1. CDR3 size: 16 residues. Germline V gene data show CDR1 as MDHEN and CDR2 as SYDVKM. Unmatched junction bases numbered 5, after V lost 3 bases and J lost 2 bases. CDR3 residues: CASSFAGTGNTGELFF. CDR3 nucleotides: TGTGCCAGCAGTTTTGCCGGGACAGGTAACACCGGGGAGCTGTTTTTT.

J is TRBJ1-2 and V is TRBV3-1 (or the pseudogene TRBV3-2); D is uncertain. CDR3 size: 15 residues. Per the germline V gene, CDR1 is LGHDT and CDR2 is YNNKEL (reference sequence). V dropped 4 bases and J dropped 4 bases, with 16 bases sitting between them. The chain's CDR3 is CASSPAGSSVYGYTF. CDR3 sequence (DNA): TGTGCCAGCAGCCCCGCCGGCAGTTCAGTCTATGGCTACACCTTC.

The chain joins TRBV11-3 to TRBJ1-1; 9 positions agree with TRBD1. Germline V gives CDR1 SGHNT, CDR2 YENEEA. CDR3 length equals 14 residues. Trimming at V came to 6 bases and at J to 2 bases, leaving 4 bases not matched to a gene. CDR3 residues: CASSTGGLNTEAFF. The CDR3 DNA reads TGTGCCAGCAGTACAGGGGGCTTAAACACTGAAGCTTTCTTT.

The chain carries TRBV30 and TRBJ2-7; 8 bases line up with TRBD2. The junction had 8 bases not matched to a gene; V was cut back by 3 bases and J by 4 bases. Germline CDR1 GTSNPN, CDR2 SVGIG (reference sequence). The length of the CDR3 is 14 residues. The DNA of the CDR3 is TGTGCCTGGAGGGTACTAGCGGCATCTTACGAGCAGTACTTC. Translation gives CAWRVLAASYEQYF.

The rearrangement links TRBV19 to TRBJ2-2; D is undetermined. CDR3 length equals 14 residues. Germline CDR1 reads LNHDA; CDR2 reads SQIVND (reference sequence). Between the trimmed V and J ends, which lost 1 base and 0 bases, there was a span of 3 bases. The CDR3 is CASSIGPNTGELFF. CDR3 in DNA: TGTGCCAGTAGTATAGGGCCGAACACCGGGGAGCTGTTTTTT.

The CDR3 nucleotides read TGTGCCAGCAGTTTATCCGGGGCCGGAACCTACGAGCAGTACTTC. Translating it yields CASSLSGAGTYEQYF. The chain couples TRBV27 to TRBJ2-7; either TRBD1 or TRBD2 may fit D (5 bases each). The CDR3 is 15 amino acids. CDR1 MNHEY and CDR2 SMNVEV come from the germline V gene (reference sequence). The ends were cut back, 0 bases at V and 2 bases at J, with 11 bases in the middle.

J is TRBJ1-5 and V is TRBV5-6; TRBD1 aligns across 8 bases. CDR1 SGHDT and CDR2 YYEEEE come from the germline V gene. With 7 bases clipped from V and 1 base from J, the junction kept 4 bases outside the gene matches. The length of the CDR3 is 14 residues. The chain's CDR3 is CASSGQGSNQPQHF. The CDR3 DNA follows: TGTGCCAGCTCCGGACAGGGAAGCAATCAGCCCCAGCATTTT.

This clone was seen once. The CDR3: CASSYIRTPRGETQYF. The DNA for the CDR3 is TGTGCCAGCAGCTACATCAGGACCCCCAGAGGAGAGACCCAGTACTTC. The chain has TRBV3-1 (or the pseudogene TRBV3-2) and TRBJ2-5; no definite D call. The V gene lost 5 bases and the J gene lost 4 bases, with 20 bases spanning the gap. CDR1 and CDR2 (germline): LGHDT, YNNKEL (reference sequence). CDR3 length equals 16 residues.

The chain recombines TRBV2 with TRBJ2-7; 9 nucleotides align to TRBD1. Losses at the gene ends were 5 bases for V and 0 bases for J; bases not matched to a gene: 5. The CDR3 is 15 amino acids. Looked up from germline, CDR1 is SNHLY and CDR2 is FYNNEI. CDR3 protein: CASSRRTGVSYEQYF. The DNA of the CDR3 is TGTGCCAGCAGTAGAAGGACAGGGGTCTCCTACGAGCAGTACTTC. The complete variable domain, with remaining parts taken from reference TRBV2 and TRBJ2-7, reads EPEVTQTPSHQVTQMGQEVILRCVPISNHLYFYWYRQILGQKVEFLVSFYNNEISEKSEIFDDQFSVERPDGSNFTLKIRSTKLEDSAMYFCASSRRTGVSYEQYFGPGTRLTVT.

This clone has more than one count but fewer than ten. This chain links TRBV7-9 with TRBJ1-6; D gene ambiguous. With 6 bases removed from V and 10 bases from J, the gap between germline ends came to 13 bases. Germline CDR1 reads SEHNR; CDR2 reads FQNEAQ (reference sequence). This CDR3 has 13 amino acids. The DNA for the CDR3 is TGTGCCAGCAGTTCGGACGGTTACTCACCCCTCCACTTT. Protein sequence: CASSSDGYSPLHF.

The rearrangement joins TRBV30 to TRBJ1-1, with D maybe TRBD1 (5 bases). CDR3 size: 16 residues. Germline V gene sequence: CDR1 GTSNPN, CDR2 SVGIG (reference sequence). Between the trimmed V and J ends, which lost 2 bases and 6 bases, there was a span of 22 bases. This chain's CDR3 is CAWSQYQGPPQPEAFF. The CDR3 region has the DNA TGTGCCTGGAGTCAATATCAGGGCCCCCCTCAACCTGAAGCTTTCTTT.

The chain employs TRBV28 and TRBJ1-5; no clear D. Germline V gene lookup returns CDR1 MDHEN and CDR2 SYDVKM. Trimming shortened V by 6 bases and J by 1 base, and 7 bases separated the two germline ends. The CDR3 has 13 amino acids. The CDR3 nucleotides read TGTGCCAGCAGGGCCTCCAGCAATCAGCCCCAGCATTTT. Encoded protein: CASRASSNQPQHF.

The chain carries TRBV7-2 and TRBJ1-5; 10 bases are a match to TRBD1. Per germline, CDR1 SGHTA and CDR2 FQGNSA. V gave up 5 bases and J gave up 7 bases; unmatched junction bases: 8. This CDR3 has 15 amino acids. CDR3 in amino acids: CASSRFGTGDQPQHF. In DNA form, the CDR3 reads TGTGCCAGCAGCCGTTTTGGGACAGGGGACCAGCCCCAGCATTTT.

The table lists this clone with a few counts. The rearrangement uses TRBV7-2 and TRBJ2-1; D gene uncertain. CDR1 is SGHTA, CDR2 FQGNSA, per germline. The CDR3 is 16 amino acids. V gave up 2 bases and J gave up 9 bases, with 20 bases separating them. The CDR3 loop reads CASSLNGKQRRSEQFF. The DNA for the CDR3 is TGTGCCAGCAGCTTAAACGGTAAACAGCGCCGGAGTGAGCAGTTCTTC.

V and J are TRBV5-1 and TRBJ2-3, with TRBD1 identical over 9 bases. With V trimmed by 0 bases and J by 2 bases, 1 base remained unmatched. Germline V CDR1 and CDR2: SGHRS, YFSETQ. This CDR3 contains 15 residues. The CDR3 protein is CASSLGTGVTDTQYF. The CDR3 DNA follows: TGCGCCAGCAGCTTGGGGACAGGGGTCACAGATACGCAGTATTTT.

This clone showed up just once. V usage is TRBV6-5 and J usage is TRBJ1-3; the D is unclear. Germline V gene lookup returns CDR1 MNHEY and CDR2 SVGAGI. This CDR3 has 15 residues. The V end lost 8 bases, the J end lost 4 bases, and 18 bases lay between the germline ends. The CDR3 reads CASYLGSSKGNTIYF. CDR3 bases: TGTGCCAGCTACCTGGGGTCCTCTAAGGGAAACACCATATATTTT.

V gene TRBV4-1 combines with J gene TRBJ2-1, with a tentative D call TRBD2 (5 bases). Trimming stripped 4 bases from V and 4 bases from J, with 5 bases between. Germline-derived CDR1 and CDR2 are MGHRA and YSYEKL. The length of the CDR3 is 12 residues. The CDR3 nucleotides are TGCGCCAGCAGCCCGGGGTACAATGAGCAGTTCTTC. Protein product: CASSPGYNEQFF.

The sample holds a few counts of this clone. V usage is TRBV27 and J usage is TRBJ1-5; D is ambiguous. Germline CDR1 is MNHEY and CDR2 is SMNVEV (reference sequence). The germline V and J ends were trimmed by 3 bases and 1 base, with 10 bases remaining between them. The length of the CDR3 is 15 residues. Here the CDR3 reads CASSFSGVSNQPQHF. CDR3 coding DNA: TGTGCCAGCAGTTTTTCTGGGGTGAGCAATCAGCCCCAGCATTTT.

The chain combines TRBV6-6 with TRBJ1-1; no firm D call. The CDR3 length is 13 residues. V lost 3 bases and J 2 bases, leaving 7 bases between the germline ends. In germline, CDR1 is MNHNY, CDR2 SVGAGI (reference sequence). Here the CDR3 reads CASSYVANTEAFF. CDR3 nucleotides: TGTGCCAGCAGTTATGTCGCAAACACTGAAGCTTTCTTT.

This clone has a handful of counts. V is TRBV7-9 and J is TRBJ2-1, with D perhaps matching TRBD1 or TRBD2 (5 bases each). Trimming left V 5 bases short and J 2 bases short, with 22 bases between. Germline CDR1 is SEHNR and CDR2 is FQNEAQ (reference sequence). The CDR3 is made up of 18 amino acids. Written as DNA, the CDR3 is TGTGCCAGCAGCCGCAACCCGAGGATGGGGGTGACCTACAATGAGCAGTTCTTC. Translated, it gives CASSRNPRMGVTYNEQFF.